The source of this T cell receptor (beta chain) is a study of T cells in Graves' hyperthyroidism and ophthalmopathy. The overall study: Initial diagnosis, before any treatment, was when peripheral blood was collected.

Clinical Activity Scores of at least 3, NOSPECS grades of at least 4 and durations under 3 months characterized ophthalmopathy patients. Exclusion followed for patients with uncontrolled infection, other autoimmune disease, pregnancy or lactation. This clonotype was seen only a few times. Its target is not known. General study results and limits: Blood shared most expanded thyroid clonotypes above 0.001.

RNA transcripts provided the source from which TCR beta CDR3 regions were amplified. In the first-round RT-PCR of the TCR CDR3, the HTBI primer set was used. MiXCR, run by TCRdb on the multiplex PCR reads, gives a single entry per CDR3 protein. The sample lists fewer than 650,000 distinct CDR3 sequences; approximately 15% were seen once. The sequence was obtained from a woman between 18 and 30 years old with Graves' ophthalmopathy. The specimen sequenced was blood.

The CDR3: CASSSVSGGNQPQHF. The CDR3 coding sequence is TGTGCCAGCAGCTCAGTATCCGGGGGCAATCAGCCCCAGCATTTT. The rearrangement uses TRBV3-1 and TRBJ1-5; no clear D gene. The CDR3 loop spans 15 amino acids. Germline loops: CDR1 LGHDT, CDR2 YNNKEL (reference sequence). The ends were cut back, 5 bases at V and 2 bases at J, with 13 bases in the middle.